This is a list of T cell receptor beta chains from one sample in a study of T cells in Graves' hyperthyroidism and ophthalmopathy. TCRdb processed the multiplex PCR reads anew with MiXCR; each CDR3 protein has one entry. The sample consists of about 690,000 distinct CDR3 sequences, roughly a sixth of them appearing once. The sample comprised blood. Receptors were obtained from a man aged 50-59 years with Graves' hyperthyroidism. Each CDR3 is given with its conserved first and last residue. The order of the fields is CDR3 DNA, CDR3 protein, clone size, J gene, V gene, D gene. The D gene is left open where the match is weak. Expanded clones are given a class, and other clones once, few, many or no size at all.

DNA: TGTGCCTGGAATTGGGGCACCGGGGAGCTGTTTTTT
CDR3: CAWNWGTGELFF
size: -
J: TRBJ2-2
V: TRBV30
D: -

DNA: TGCAGCGTTGAAGGGTCTAACAACGAGCAGTACTTC
CDR3: CSVEGSNNEQYF
size: -
J: TRBJ2-7
V: TRBV29-1
D: -

DNA: TGTGCCAGCTCAGATAACCTCAACAATGAGCAGTTCTTC
CDR3: CASSDNLNNEQFF
size: few
J: TRBJ2-1
V: TRBV18
D: -

DNA: TGTGCCAGCAGTGTCCCGGGACTAGCGGGAGCGGGGGACGAGCAGTACTTC
CDR3: CASSVPGLAGAGDEQYF
size: -
J: TRBJ2-7
V: TRBV2
D: TRBD2

DNA: TGCAGTGCTCTCCGGGACAGGGGTTCGGGGAGCAATCAGCCCCAGCATTTT
CDR3: CSALRDRGSGSNQPQHF
size: -
J: TRBJ1-5
V: TRBV20-1
D: TRBD1

DNA: TGTGCCAGCAGTAATACAGGGGGCGCAGGACAGCCCCAGCATTTT
CDR3: CASSNTGGAGQPQHF
size: many
J: TRBJ1-5
V: TRBV12-3/TRBV12-4
D: TRBD1

DNA: TGTGCCAGCTCACCAATCGGGACTGACTCTTACAATGAGCAGTTCTTC
CDR3: CASSPIGTDSYNEQFF
size: -
J: TRBJ2-1
V: TRBV18
D: -

DNA: TGTGCCAGCAGTCCAGCTGGGCGGTTAGTCTACGAGCAGTACTTC
CDR3: CASSPAGRLVYEQYF
size: many
J: TRBJ2-7
V: TRBV28
D: -

DNA: TGTGCCAGCAGGGCGGTTGCAGGGTGGAATGAGCAGTTCTTC
CDR3: CASRAVAGWNEQFF
size: many
J: TRBJ2-1
V: TRBV7-9
D: -

DNA: TGTGCCAGCAGTCCCGGGACTAGCGGGTACTCCTACGAGCAGTACTTC
CDR3: CASSPGTSGYSYEQYF
size: -
J: TRBJ2-7
V: TRBV28
D: TRBD2

DNA: TGCAGTGCTAGAGATGAGGGTGACTACTACGAGCAGTACTTC
CDR3: CSARDEGDYYEQYF
size: many
J: TRBJ2-7
V: TRBV20-1
D: -

DNA: TGTGCCAGCAGTTTGATCGACCCGATCTATGGCTACACCTTC
CDR3: CASSLIDPIYGYTF
size: many
J: TRBJ1-2
V: TRBV6-1
D: -

DNA: TGCGCCAGCAGTCTGACTAGTTCCCATCCCACAGATACGCAGTATTTT
CDR3: CASSLTSSHPTDTQYF
size: many
J: TRBJ2-3
V: TRBV5-1
D: -

DNA: TGTGCCAGCAGTTACTCACAGCGGAACTCCTACAATGAGCAGTTCTTC
CDR3: CASSYSQRNSYNEQFF
size: many
J: TRBJ2-1
V: TRBV6-2/TRBV6-3
D: -

DNA: TGTGCCAGCAGTCTACAATCCAGATTTGATGAGCAGTTCTTC
CDR3: CASSLQSRFDEQFF
size: few
J: TRBJ2-1
V: TRBV27
D: -

DNA: TGTGCCAGCAGTACCGCTAGCGGGAGGGCCTTGCACTTC
CDR3: CASSTASGRALHF
size: few
J: TRBJ2-7
V: TRBV27
D: TRBD2

DNA: TGCGCCAGCAGCGTAACTTCTAGCGGGACAAGCACAGATACGCAGTATTTT
CDR3: CASSVTSSGTSTDTQYF
size: many
J: TRBJ2-3
V: TRBV5-1
D: TRBD2

DNA: TGCAGTGCAAGACAGGACTCAGAAGTCTACGAGCAGTACTTC
CDR3: CSARQDSEVYEQYF
size: many
J: TRBJ2-7
V: TRBV20-1
D: -

DNA: TGTGCCAGTAGGATTACAGGCACTGAAGCTTTCTTT
CDR3: CASRITGTEAFF
size: -
J: TRBJ1-1
V: TRBV19
D: -

DNA: TGTGCCAGCAGTGCAGGGAGCTCTGGAAACACCATATATTTT
CDR3: CASSAGSSGNTIYF
size: many
J: TRBJ1-3
V: TRBV2
D: -

DNA: TGTGCCAGCAGCCAAGCCGGGACTAGCGGGAGTTCTGAGCAGTTCTTC
CDR3: CASSQAGTSGSSEQFF
size: few
J: TRBJ2-1
V: TRBV3-1
D: TRBD2

DNA: TGTGCCAGCAGTCTCCACCGACAGGGAGATGAAAAACTGTTTTTT
CDR3: CASSLHRQGDEKLFF
size: many
J: TRBJ1-4
V: TRBV28
D: TRBD1

DNA: TGTGCCAGCAGCCAATTGTCAACTAATGAAAAACTGTTTTTT
CDR3: CASSQLSTNEKLFF
size: few
J: TRBJ1-4
V: TRBV12-3/TRBV12-4
D: -

DNA: TGTGCCAGCAGTTTAGATGGCGGGACCGACTATGGCTACACCTTC
CDR3: CASSLDGGTDYGYTF
size: few
J: TRBJ1-2
V: TRBV28
D: -

DNA: TGTGCCAGCAGCTTAGCGGAGGGTTCTAATGAAAAACTGTTTTTT
CDR3: CASSLAEGSNEKLFF
size: few
J: TRBJ1-4
V: TRBV7-6
D: -

DNA: TGTGCCTGGAGTGCCGGGACTAGCGGGAGAAACTCCTACAATGAGCAGTTCTTC
CDR3: CAWSAGTSGRNSYNEQFF
size: -
J: TRBJ2-1
V: TRBV30
D: TRBD2

DNA: TGTGCCAGCACCGACAGTGACACTGAAGCTTTCTTT
CDR3: CASTDSDTEAFF
size: many
J: TRBJ1-1
V: TRBV6-2/TRBV6-3
D: -

DNA: TGTGCCAGCAGTTTCTCGGGGCCCACTGAAGCTTTCTTT
CDR3: CASSFSGPTEAFF
size: few
J: TRBJ1-1
V: TRBV7-9
D: -

DNA: TGTGCCAGCTCACCAGGCTTAGGGGGCGAGCAGTACTTC
CDR3: CASSPGLGGEQYF
size: many
J: TRBJ2-7
V: TRBV18
D: -

DNA: TGTGCCAGCAGCCCTGGGCCCTACACCGGGGAGCTGTTTTTT
CDR3: CASSPGPYTGELFF
size: many
J: TRBJ2-2
V: TRBV7-3
D: -

DNA: TGTGCCATCAGCCGGGACAGGGACACCTACGAGCAGTACTTC
CDR3: CAISRDRDTYEQYF
size: many
J: TRBJ2-7
V: TRBV10-3
D: TRBD1

DNA: TGTGCCAGCAGTGAGGTGGACAGGGGCCCCTATGGCTACACCTTC
CDR3: CASSEVDRGPYGYTF
size: many
J: TRBJ1-2
V: TRBV2
D: TRBD1

DNA: TGTGCCAGCAGCTTAGAACAGGTCGTGAACGAGCAGTACTTC
CDR3: CASSLEQVVNEQYF
size: few
J: TRBJ2-7
V: TRBV7-8
D: -

DNA: TGTGCCAGCAGTCGATCGGGACAGTCCTATGGCTACACCTTC
CDR3: CASSRSGQSYGYTF
size: many
J: TRBJ1-2
V: TRBV27
D: TRBD1

DNA: TGTGCCAGTAGCTGGGATAGGAAACTGTTTTTT
CDR3: CASSWDRKLFF
size: many
J: TRBJ1-4
V: TRBV19
D: -

DNA: TGTGCCAGCAGCTTAGCGGGGACATATAATTCACCCCTCCACTTT
CDR3: CASSLAGTYNSPLHF
size: few
J: TRBJ1-6
V: TRBV7-9
D: -

DNA: TGTGCCTGGTCGCCAGGGAACACAGATACGCAGTATTTT
CDR3: CAWSPGNTDTQYF
size: -
J: TRBJ2-3
V: TRBV30
D: -

DNA: TGTGCCAGCAGTTCCGACGGGGCTAGCGGCACCTACGAGCAGTACTTC
CDR3: CASSSDGASGTYEQYF
size: many
J: TRBJ2-7
V: TRBV6-1
D: TRBD2

DNA: TGTGCCAGCAGCCCGGACGGCAACTCTGGAAACACCATATATTTT
CDR3: CASSPDGNSGNTIYF
size: few
J: TRBJ1-3
V: TRBV2
D: -

DNA: TGTGCCAGCAGCTTGGAGGGTCCCAATCAGCCCCAGCATTTT
CDR3: CASSLEGPNQPQHF
size: few
J: TRBJ1-5
V: TRBV7-9
D: -

DNA: TGTGCCAGCAGCCTGAAAGAGAACTATGGCTACACCTTC
CDR3: CASSLKENYGYTF
size: many
J: TRBJ1-2
V: TRBV12-3/TRBV12-4
D: -

DNA: TGTGCCAGCAGTGATCCGAGGGGGTCCTACGGCAACACCATATATTTT
CDR3: CASSDPRGSYGNTIYF
size: -
J: TRBJ1-3
V: TRBV25-1
D: -

DNA: TGTGCCAGTACCAAACTAGCGGGACTCTCAGATACGCAGTATTTT
CDR3: CASTKLAGLSDTQYF
size: many
J: TRBJ2-3
V: TRBV28
D: TRBD2

DNA: TGTGCCAGCAGACCAGGACTAGCGGGAACCAATGAGCAGTTCTTC
CDR3: CASRPGLAGTNEQFF
size: many
J: TRBJ2-1
V: TRBV7-2
D: TRBD2

DNA: TGTGCCAGCAGGCCGACAGGGACCCCTCAGCCCCAGCATTTT
CDR3: CASRPTGTPQPQHF
size: many
J: TRBJ1-5
V: TRBV7-2
D: TRBD1

DNA: TGTGCCAGCAGCTCAGTGACTAGCCCGGAGCCCGATGAGCAGTTCTTC
CDR3: CASSSVTSPEPDEQFF
size: few
J: TRBJ2-1
V: TRBV7-9
D: TRBD2

DNA: TGCGCCAGCACTTCGGGACTAGCGGGAGAAGAGACCCAGTACTTC
CDR3: CASTSGLAGEETQYF
size: few
J: TRBJ2-5
V: TRBV10-1
D: TRBD2

DNA: TGTGCCAGCAGCTGGGACAGGGCCAACAATCAGCCCCAGCATTTT
CDR3: CASSWDRANNQPQHF
size: few
J: TRBJ1-5
V: TRBV7-8
D: TRBD1

DNA: TGTGCCAGTAGGCTAGCGGCCACCTCGGCCGGTGAGCAGTTCTTC
CDR3: CASRLAATSAGEQFF
size: -
J: TRBJ2-1
V: TRBV19
D: TRBD2

DNA: TGCAGTGCTAGAGATAGAAGGGGAGCCCAAGAGACCCAGTACTTC
CDR3: CSARDRRGAQETQYF
size: many
J: TRBJ2-5
V: TRBV20-1
D: -

DNA: TGTGCCAGCAGTGGACGGGCGGCCTACGAGCAGTACTTC
CDR3: CASSGRAAYEQYF
size: few
J: TRBJ2-7
V: TRBV2
D: -

DNA: TGTGCCAGCAGCGCACAGGGGGCAGGCGTAGCTGGGGCCAACGTCCTGACTTTC
CDR3: CASSAQGAGVAGANVLTF
size: -
J: TRBJ2-6
V: TRBV28
D: TRBD1

DNA: TGTGCCAGCAGCTTCGAACCCCATAGTGAAAAACTGTTTTTT
CDR3: CASSFEPHSEKLFF
size: many
J: TRBJ1-4
V: TRBV7-2
D: -

DNA: TGTGCCAGTGGGGGGGCGCGTCCAGATACGCAGTATTTT
CDR3: CASGGARPDTQYF
size: many
J: TRBJ2-3
V: TRBV7-8
D: -

DNA: TGTGCCAGCAGCGCGCAGGGGGGCCTCTCCTACGAGCAGTACTTC
CDR3: CASSAQGGLSYEQYF
size: many
J: TRBJ2-7
V: TRBV7-6
D: -

DNA: TGTGCCAGCAGCCATCCCGTGGCAGGGACTAGTAACGGGGAGCTGTTTTTT
CDR3: CASSHPVAGTSNGELFF
size: -
J: TRBJ2-2
V: TRBV7-9
D: TRBD2

DNA: TGTGCCATCAGTGATGCCGGGACCCCCGGGGCTGAGCAGTTCTTC
CDR3: CAISDAGTPGAEQFF
size: many
J: TRBJ2-1
V: TRBV10-3
D: -

DNA: TGTGCCAGCAGCTTAGTGTTAACCGGGGTTTACGAGCAGTACTTC
CDR3: CASSLVLTGVYEQYF
size: -
J: TRBJ2-7
V: TRBV7-8
D: -

DNA: TGTGCCAGCAGCGTAACAGATGTGAACACTGAAGCTTTCTTT
CDR3: CASSVTDVNTEAFF
size: -
J: TRBJ1-1
V: TRBV9
D: -

DNA: TGTGCCAGCAGTGCCCCGGGGCTTGGGGCCAACGTCCTGACTTTC
CDR3: CASSAPGLGANVLTF
size: many
J: TRBJ2-6
V: TRBV27
D: -